This T cell receptor (beta chain) was profiled in a study of shared clonotypes between healthy human individuals. Study context: There were three CD4 naive, three CD4 memory, two CD8 naive and one CD8 memory plates per donor.

Notes on this clone: What it binds is unknown.

The study ran the assay at deep level. Only in-frame clones appear in the TCRdb table, and some are missing; sequencing was by immunoSEQ multiplex PCR. The sample has 800,000 or so clones, approximately 97% seen once. Naivety among CD8 cells was defined by CD45RO negativity and positive CCR7 selection, thereby excluding terminally differentiated effector memory CD45RA+ cells. Study conclusions and caveats: A generally larger estimated richness was seen in naive subsets than in memory subsets. Generation of non-shared clonotypes was less probable than generation of clonotypes shared by all four donors.

Material for sequencing was naive CD8+ T cells sorted from blood. This clonotype originated in a man aged 25-40 years in good health.

CDR3 in DNA: TGCAGCGTTGAAGATCAGGAGGGCTACTATGGCTACACCTTC. Its translation is CSVEDQEGYYGYTF. The V call is TRBV29-1, the J call TRBJ1-2; D not certain. Looked up from germline, CDR1 is SQVTM and CDR2 is ANQGSEA. The germline V and J ends were trimmed by 0 bases and 3 bases, with 11 bases remaining between them. CDR3 length: 14 amino acids.